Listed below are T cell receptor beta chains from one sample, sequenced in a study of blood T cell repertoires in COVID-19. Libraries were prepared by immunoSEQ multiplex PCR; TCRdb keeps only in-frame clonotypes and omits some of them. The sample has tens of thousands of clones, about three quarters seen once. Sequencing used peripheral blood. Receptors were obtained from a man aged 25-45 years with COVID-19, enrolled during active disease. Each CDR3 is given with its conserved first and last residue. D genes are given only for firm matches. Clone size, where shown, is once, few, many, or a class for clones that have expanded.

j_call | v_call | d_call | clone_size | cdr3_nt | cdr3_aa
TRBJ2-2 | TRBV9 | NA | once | TGTGCCAGCAGCACCGGTCCTAGCGCGGGGACCGGGGAGCTGTTTTTT | CASSTGPSAGTGELFF
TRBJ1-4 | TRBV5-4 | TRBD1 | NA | TGTGCCAGCAGCCCCCGGGACAGCGATGAAAAACTGTTTTTT | CASSPRDSDEKLFF
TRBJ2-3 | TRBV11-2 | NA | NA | TGTGCCAGCAGCTTCGACCGACAGCGACGGTATTTT | CASSFDRQRRYF
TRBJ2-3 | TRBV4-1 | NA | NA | TGCGCCAGCAGCCAAGAGTTGGTCGGGAGCCTAGATACGCAGTATTTT | CASSQELVGSLDTQYF
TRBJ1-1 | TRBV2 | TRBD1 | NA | TGTGCCAGCAGTGAAGGACAGGGGCTTGAAGCTTTCTTT | CASSEGQGLEAFF
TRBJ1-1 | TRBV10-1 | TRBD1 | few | TGCGCCAGCAGTTTGGACAGGGGGGTAACTGAAGCTTTCTTT | CASSLDRGVTEAFF
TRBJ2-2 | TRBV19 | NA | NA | TGTGCCAGTAGTATGGTCGGGGGTACCGGGGAGCTGTTTTTT | CASSMVGGTGELFF
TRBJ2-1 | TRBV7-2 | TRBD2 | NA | TGTGCCAGCACCCAAACACGACTAGCGGGAGAAGGGCTCTTC | CASTQTRLAGEGLF
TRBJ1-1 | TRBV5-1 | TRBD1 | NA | TGCGCCAGCAGAGTGGACAGGGCTTCTGTGAACACTGAAGCTTTCTTT | CASRVDRASVNTEAFF
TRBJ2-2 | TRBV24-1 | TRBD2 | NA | TGTGCCACCAGTGACCTCCGAGCGGGGGGCACCGGGGAGCTGTTTTTT | CATSDLRAGGTGELFF
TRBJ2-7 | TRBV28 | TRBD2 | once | TGTGCCAGCAGGGCTAGCGGGGCCTCCTACGAGCAGTACTTC | CASRASGASYEQYF
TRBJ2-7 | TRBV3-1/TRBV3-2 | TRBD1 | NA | TGTGCCAGCAGCCCCACCCCCGGGACAGAGATTTACGAGCAGTACTTC | CASSPTPGTEIYEQYF
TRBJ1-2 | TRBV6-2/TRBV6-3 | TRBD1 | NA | TGTGCCAGCAGCCGGGACAGGGCCTCGGGCTACACCTTC | CASSRDRASGYTF
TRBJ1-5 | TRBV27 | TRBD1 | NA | TGTGCCAGCAGTTTGACAGGGCGCCAGCCCCAGCATTTT | CASSLTGRQPQHF
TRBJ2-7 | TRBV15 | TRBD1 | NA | TGTGCCACCAGCAGAGATCAGCAGGGGGCGGACGAGCAGTACTTC | CATSRDQQGADEQYF
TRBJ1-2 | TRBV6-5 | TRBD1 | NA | TGTGCCAGCGGCCGGGACAGCAACTATGGCTACACCTTC | CASGRDSNYGYTF
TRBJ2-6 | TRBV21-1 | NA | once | TGTGCCAGCAGCACCCTAGCAGAGGCCAACGTCCTGACTTTC | CASSTLAEANVLTF
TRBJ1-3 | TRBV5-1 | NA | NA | TGCGCCAGCAGCTTGGGGCAGATCGTCTCCGGAAACACCATATATTTT | CASSLGQIVSGNTIYF
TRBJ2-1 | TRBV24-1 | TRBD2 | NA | TGTGCCACCAGTGACCCGGGGGCGGGAGGTCCGGGTGAGCAGTTCTTC | CATSDPGAGGPGEQFF
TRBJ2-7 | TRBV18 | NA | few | TGTGCCAGCTCACCAGGAGACAGGCCGATGGGCGAGCAGTACTTC | CASSPGDRPMGEQYF
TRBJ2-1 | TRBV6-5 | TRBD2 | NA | TGTGCCAGTAGTCTAGCGGGGAGAACCCACAATGAGCAGTTCTTC | CASSLAGRTHNEQFF
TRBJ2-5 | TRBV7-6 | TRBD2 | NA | TGTGCCAGCAGCCCAGCGACTAGCTCTCAAGAGACCCAGTACTTC | CASSPATSSQETQYF
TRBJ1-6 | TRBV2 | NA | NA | TGTGCCAGCAGTGGTTTATCTAGCTCCTATAATTCACCCCTCCACTTT | CASSGLSSSYNSPLHF
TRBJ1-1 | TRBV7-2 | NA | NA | TGTGCCAGCAGCTTACCGGGGAGAGATGAAGCTTTCTTT | CASSLPGRDEAFF
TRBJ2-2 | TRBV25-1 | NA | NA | TGTGCCAGCAGTGAAAGACAGGCGTTAGGGGAGCTGTTTTTT | CASSERQALGELFF
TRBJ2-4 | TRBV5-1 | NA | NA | TGCGCCAGCAGCTTGGGTAATAGGGGAATAGCCAAAAACATTCAGTACTTC | CASSLGNRGIAKNIQYF
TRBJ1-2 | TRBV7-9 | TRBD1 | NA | TGTGCCAGCAGCTCTACCTCAGGGGGCGCCTATGGCTACACCTTC | CASSSTSGGAYGYTF
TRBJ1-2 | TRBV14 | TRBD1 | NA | TGTGCCAGCAGCTCGACAGGGTATGGCTACACCTTC | CASSSTGYGYTF
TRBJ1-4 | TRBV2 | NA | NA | TGTGCCAGCAGAAAAGGACAGAATGAAAAACTGTTTTTT | CASRKGQNEKLFF
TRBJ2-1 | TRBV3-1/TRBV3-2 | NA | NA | TGTGCCAGCAGCCATACCGGTGAGCAGTTCTTC | CASSHTGEQFF
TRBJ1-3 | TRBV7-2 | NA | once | TGTGCCAGCAGCTTAGTAGTGGGACATCTTTCTGGAAACACCATATATTTT | CASSLVVGHLSGNTIYF
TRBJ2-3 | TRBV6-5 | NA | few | TGTGCCAGCAGTTACGGCATGAGCACAGATACGCAGTATTTT | CASSYGMSTDTQYF
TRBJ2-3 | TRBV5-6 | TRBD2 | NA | TGTGCCAGCAGCCGCGGCGGTCCCAGGGAGGGTGTAGGTACGCAGTATTTT | CASSRGGPREGVGTQYF
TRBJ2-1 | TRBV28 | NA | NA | TGTGCCAGCAGTGCGGTCATCCTCTCCTACAATGAGCAGTTCTTC | CASSAVILSYNEQFF
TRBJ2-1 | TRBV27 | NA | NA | TGTGCCAGCAGCTTTACAGGGGAGCAGTTCTTC | CASSFTGEQFF
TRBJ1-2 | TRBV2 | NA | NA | TGTGCCAGCACGGCCACGGGGGGCTACACCTTC | CASTATGGYTF
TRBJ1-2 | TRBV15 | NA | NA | TGTGCCACCAGCAGAGCAATATTTAGCGACTATGGCTACACCTTC | CATSRAIFSDYGYTF
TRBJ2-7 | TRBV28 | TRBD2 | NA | TGTGCCAGCAGGGATACGGCGGGAGTCGGCGAGCAGTACTTC | CASRDTAGVGEQYF
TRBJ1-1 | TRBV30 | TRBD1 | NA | TGTGCCTGGAGTAACAGGGGGGGGACTGAAGCTTTCTTT | CAWSNRGGTEAFF
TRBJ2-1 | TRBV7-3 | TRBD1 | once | TGTGCCAGCAGCTCCTGGGACAGGGGGCTGAATGAGCAGTTCTTC | CASSSWDRGLNEQFF
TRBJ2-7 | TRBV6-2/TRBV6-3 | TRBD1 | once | TGTGCCAGCAGTCGTCGAAGGGACAGCTCCTACGAGCAGTACTTC | CASSRRRDSSYEQYF
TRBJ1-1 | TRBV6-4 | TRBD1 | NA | TGTGCCAGCAGTGCTAGGACAGGGGGTGCCACTGAAGCTTTCTTT | CASSARTGGATEAFF
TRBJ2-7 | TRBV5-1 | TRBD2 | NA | TGCGCCAGCAGCTTCGGGACGGGGGGAACGGGGGAGCAGTACTTC | CASSFGTGGTGEQYF
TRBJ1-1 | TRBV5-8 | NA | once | TGTGCCAGCAGCTTCCCAGGGGTGAACACTGAAGCTTTCTTT | CASSFPGVNTEAFF
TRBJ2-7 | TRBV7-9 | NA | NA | TGTGCCAGCAGCTTAACATCCTACGAGCAGTACTTC | CASSLTSYEQYF
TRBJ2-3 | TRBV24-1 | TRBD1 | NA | TGTGCCACCAGTGAGTCCGGGACAGCTAGCACAGATACGCAGTATTTT | CATSESGTASTDTQYF
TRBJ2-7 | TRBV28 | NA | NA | TGTGCCAGCAGTTTAGAGGGCTACGAGCAGTACTTC | CASSLEGYEQYF